A single sample gave rise to the 5 T cell receptor beta chains below, sequenced in a study of blood T cell repertoires in COVID-19. Libraries were prepared by immunoSEQ multiplex PCR; TCRdb keeps only in-frame clonotypes and omits some of them. In the table there are 220,000 or so clones, roughly nine tenths of which are singletons. Sequencing used PBMCs or T cells enriched from blood (not recorded which). All receptors come from a woman younger than 30 in a cohort exposed to, infected with or recovered from COVID-19 (not recorded which).

The V call is TRBV13, the J call TRBJ1-5, with D possibly matching TRBD1 (5 bases). Deletions cut 0 bases from V and 4 bases from J, with 7 bases between. The germline V gene has CDR1 PRHDT and CDR2 FYEKMQ (reference sequence). CDR3 size: 14 residues. The CDR3 here is CASSLGGLNQPQHF. The CDR3 DNA sequence: TGTGCCAGCAGCTTAGGGGGGCTGAATCAGCCCCAGCATTTT. Filled out from reference TRBV13 and TRBJ1-5, the complete variable domain reads AAGVIQSPRHLIKEKRETATLKCYPIPRHDTVYWYQQGPGQDPQFLISFYEKMQSDKGSIPDRFSAQQFSDYHSELNMSSLELGDSALYFCASSLGGLNQPQHFGDGTRLSIL.

The chain combines TRBV7-9 with TRBJ1-5; D may be TRBD1 (5 bases). CDR1 SEHNR and CDR2 FQNEAQ come from the germline V gene (reference sequence). V was clipped by 1 base and J by 3 bases, with 16 bases between them. The CDR3 totals 17 residues. The CDR3 here is CASSLVTGTLNNQPQHF. The CDR3 nucleotides are TGTGCCAGCAGCTTAGTTACAGGAACCTTGAACAATCAGCCCCAGCATTTT.

CDR3 sequence (DNA): TGTGCCAGCAGTCCCAGGGGAAGAGAAGGCTACACCTTC. Amino acid sequence: CASSPRGREGYTF. The rearrangement uses TRBV12-3 or TRBV12-4 and TRBJ1-2, with D perhaps matching TRBD1 (6 bases). V gave up 5 bases and J gave up 8 bases, with 15 bases separating them. The CDR3 loop spans 13 amino acids.

V usage is TRBV7-9 and J usage is TRBJ2-4, with 9 positions matching TRBD2. J was trimmed by 9 bases and V by 5 bases; bases with no gene match: 11. Germline V CDR1 and CDR2: SEHNR, FQNEAQ (reference sequence). The CDR3 is 15 amino acids. The CDR3 is CASSPTSGPGGIQYF. The CDR3 coding sequence is TGTGCCAGCAGCCCGACTAGCGGCCCTGGGGGCATTCAGTACTTC.

The V call is TRBV5-5, the J call TRBJ1-3; D is ambiguous. V lost 7 bases to trimming and J lost 3 bases, with 14 bases between them. The length of the CDR3 is 14 residues. Germline loops: CDR1 SGHKS, CDR2 YYEKEE (reference sequence). The CDR3 DNA sequence: TGTGCCAGCCGTGTCGGGGAAGATGGAAACACCATATATTTT. Translated, it gives CASRVGEDGNTIYF.